The 31 T cell receptor beta chains listed next were all sequenced from one sample in a study of a mutant IDH1 vaccine in newly diagnosed glioma. TCRdb's table, derived via immunoSEQ multiplex PCR, lists solely in-frame clones and lacks some. The sample has about 56,000 clones; around 75% are singletons. These receptors have no known antigen. The time point was: week 47, end of study. Topical imiquimod was applied with each vaccine dose, which held 300 ug of mutant IDH1 20-mer peptide. The sequencing here drew on PBMCs, taken from a glioma patient whose treatment included an IDH1 peptide vaccine. Receptors were obtained from a man between 45 and 60 years old with glioma.

This clone was counted only a few times. The rearrangement joins TRBV5-1 to TRBJ1-4, with 8 bases matching TRBD1. The germline gives CDR1 SGHRS, CDR2 YFSETQ. J was trimmed by 8 bases and V by 1 base; bases with no gene match: 4. The CDR3 contains 14 residues. The chain's CDR3 is CASSLKGQDEKLFF. DNA for the CDR3: TGCGCCAGCAGCTTGAAGGGACAGGACGAAAAACTGTTTTTT.

The chain carries TRBV7-2 and TRBJ2-7, with D perhaps TRBD1 (6 bases). The CDR3 consists of 14 residues. Per the germline V gene, CDR1 is SGHTA and CDR2 is FQGNSA. V was shortened by 5 bases and J by 1 base, with 12 bases between the two germline ends. CDR3 loop: CASSNNRVSYEQYF. The CDR3 DNA follows: TGTGCCAGCAGCAACAACAGGGTTTCCTACGAGCAGTACTTC.

The table lists this clone with a few counts. V gene TRBV29-1 combines with J gene TRBJ1-1; 7 bases are a match to TRBD1. J was trimmed by 8 bases and V by 7 bases; bases with no gene match: 10. The CDR3 is 12 residues long. Germline CDR1 reads SQVTM; CDR2 reads ANQGSEA. CDR3 in DNA: TGCAGCGGCAGGGGAGGGGGACAGGAAGCTTTCTTT. Protein product: CSGRGGGQEAFF.

This rearrangement joins TRBV10-2 to TRBJ2-7, with D unresolved. Germline loops: CDR1 WSHSY, CDR2 SAAADI. With 4 bases removed from V and 1 base from J, the gap between germline ends came to 8 bases. This CDR3 spans 13 amino acids. DNA of the CDR3: TGCGCCAGCAGTGTTGGGGTATCCTACGAGCAGTACTTC. Protein sequence: CASSVGVSYEQYF.

The chain has TRBV9 and TRBJ2-5, with D possibly being TRBD1 (6 bases). The CDR3 consists of 14 residues. Germline V gene sequence: CDR1 SGDLS, CDR2 YYNGEE. V dropped 3 bases and J dropped 5 bases, with 14 bases sitting between them. The CDR3 coding sequence is TGTGCCAGCAGCGGGGGGTGGGGGCTTGAGACCCAGTACTTC. Residues: CASSGGWGLETQYF.

This clone was detected a few times. V usage is TRBV7-9 and J usage is TRBJ2-7; 8 bases line up with TRBD2. This CDR3 comprises 17 residues. With 5 bases clipped from V and 0 bases from J, the junction kept 12 bases outside the gene matches. CDR1 SEHNR and CDR2 FQNEAQ come from the germline V gene (reference sequence). The CDR3 reads CASSRRTSGSSSYEQYF. For the CDR3, the DNA is TGTGCCAGCAGCCGTAGAACTAGCGGCTCAAGCTCCTACGAGCAGTACTTC.

The J gene is TRBJ2-2, the V gene TRBV10-3, with 8 bases that match TRBD1. Germline V gene data show CDR1 as ENHRY and CDR2 as SYGVKD. This CDR3 contains 17 residues. V was pared by 0 bases and J by 0 bases, with 3 bases of the junction left unmatched. The CDR3: CAISESRDRPNTGELFF. The CDR3 nucleotides are TGTGCCATCAGTGAGTCTCGGGACAGGCCGAACACCGGGGAGCTGTTTTTT.

This clone has only one observation. The chain joins TRBV9 to TRBJ1-1, with D tentatively TRBD1 (5 bases). The CDR3 runs to 15 residues. The germline V gene encodes CDR1 SGDLS and CDR2 YYNGEE. V was pared by 5 bases and J by 2 bases, with 16 bases between. CDR3 in DNA: TGTGCCAGCAGTGTCGGGGACGGCCCTAACACTGAAGCTTTCTTT. Amino acid sequence: CASSVGDGPNTEAFF.

On this clone itself: Sequence at one end of the junction differs from germline and may be a read error. This chain joins TRBV23-1 and TRBJ2-7, with 7 nucleotides matching TRBD1. TRBV23-1 is identified as an open reading frame with a role that is uncertain. The CDR3 loop spans 10 amino acids. The CDR3 here is CASSLGQQNF. Here the CDR3 DNA reads TGCGCCAGCAGTCTGGGACAGCAAAACTTC.

J is TRBJ1-2 and V is TRBV5-1; 10 positions match TRBD1. J was trimmed by 7 bases and V by 2 bases; bases with no gene match: 5. Germline-derived CDR1 and CDR2 are SGHRS and YFSETQ. The CDR3 extends over 14 amino acids. CDR3 DNA: TGCGCCAGCAGCTTTTTTGACAGGGGGCTTGGCTACACCTTC. It translates to CASSFFDRGLGYTF.

Only a few counts were recorded for this clone. The chain joins TRBV7-9 to TRBJ1-1; the D gene is possibly TRBD1 (6 bases). Germline assignment: CDR1 SEHNR and CDR2 FQNEAQ (reference sequence). V was pared by 8 bases and J by 2 bases, with 12 bases between. This CDR3 is 13 amino acids long. DNA for the CDR3: TGTGCCAGCGCGGGGGCAACTAACACTGAAGCTTTCTTT. Its translation is CASAGATNTEAFF.

This sequence joins TRBV4-2 and TRBJ1-6; D remains unclear. With 0 bases removed from V and 6 bases from J, the gap between germline ends came to 6 bases. Germline V lookup: CDR1 LGHNA, CDR2 YNFKEQ. The CDR3 is 14 residues long. CDR3 in amino acids: CASSQDRGNSPLHF. The CDR3, as DNA: TGTGCCAGCAGCCAAGACAGAGGTAATTCACCCCTCCACTTT.

This clone was seen a few times. J is TRBJ2-3 and V is TRBV7-9, with D possibly matching TRBD1 (6 bases). The CDR3 has 12 residues. V was shortened by 5 bases and J by 10 bases, with 13 bases between the two germline ends. Germline-derived CDR1 and CDR2 are SEHNR and FQNEAQ (reference sequence). CDR3 protein: CASSVDSGAQYF. The CDR3 bases are TGTGCCAGCAGCGTGGACTCAGGGGCGCAGTATTTT.

V is TRBV10-3 and J is TRBJ1-2; tentatively, D is TRBD1 (5 bases). V dropped 4 bases and J dropped 2 bases, with 14 bases sitting between them. CDR1 is ENHRY, CDR2 SYGVKD, per germline. The CDR3 runs 15 residues. CDR3 protein: CAISVGGGKNYGYTF. As DNA, the CDR3 is TGTGCCATCAGTGTGGGGGGGGGAAAGAACTATGGCTACACCTTC.

This clone was found a few times. The V call is TRBV28, the J call TRBJ1-4; D call uncertain. The V gene lost 7 bases and the J gene lost 7 bases, with 22 bases spanning the gap. This CDR3 region has 16 residues. Germline V CDR1 and CDR2: MDHEN, SYDVKM. The CDR3 is CASTLRGGSSSEKLFF. The DNA of the CDR3 is TGTGCCAGCACCCTTCGGGGAGGCTCCTCTTCTGAAAAACTGTTTTTT. Full variable domain (outside the CDR3, taken from reference TRBV28 and TRBJ1-4): DVKVTQSSRYLVKRTGEKVFLECVQDMDHENMFWYRQDPGLGLRLIYFSYDVKMKEKGDIPEGYSVSREKKERFSLILESASTNQTSMYLCASTLRGGSSSEKLFFGSGTQLSVL.

The rearrangement joins TRBV7-9 to TRBJ1-5, with D maybe TRBD1 (6 bases). CDR1 is SEHNR and CDR2 is FQNEAQ in the germline V gene (reference sequence). The CDR3 is 16 amino acids. V dropped 6 bases and J dropped 3 bases, with 18 bases sitting between them. CDR3 amino acids: CASSSGTPSFNQPQHF. In nucleotides, the CDR3 is TGTGCCAGCAGTTCGGGGACACCAAGTTTCAATCAGCCCCAGCATTTT.

V gene TRBV6-1 combines with J gene TRBJ1-5; D uncertain. The CDR3 covers 16 residues. Trimming cost V 4 bases and J 3 bases, with 16 bases left between them. The germline gives CDR1 MNHNS, CDR2 SASEGT. In DNA, the CDR3 is TGTGCCAGCAGTGTCGCGGTTAGTCTCCCCAATCAGCCCCAGCATTTT. The encoded protein is CASSVAVSLPNQPQHF.

This clone occurred a few times. The chain couples TRBV5-6 to TRBJ1-5; 7 bases agree with TRBD1. V shed 3 bases, J shed 6 bases, and the junction held 3 bases outside the gene matches. From germline, CDR1 is SGHDT and CDR2 YYEEEE. This CDR3 has 13 residues. The CDR3 sequence: CASSWGQTQPQHF. CDR3 coding DNA: TGTGCCAGCAGCTGGGGACAGACTCAGCCCCAGCATTTT. Supplemented by reference TRBV5-6 and TRBJ1-5, the full variable domain reads DAGVTQSPTHLIKTRGQQVTLRCSPKSGHDTVSWYQQALGQGPQFIFQYYEEEERQRGNFPDRFSGHQFPNYSSELNVNALLLGDSALYLCASSWGQTQPQHFGDGTRLSIL.

The J gene is TRBJ2-3, the V gene TRBV4-3; perhaps TRBD2 as D (5 bases). The CDR3 length is 14 residues. Germline assignment: CDR1 LGHNA and CDR2 YSLEER. The V end was cut by 1 base, the J end by 4 bases, with 9 bases between. The CDR3 region has the DNA TGCGCCAGCAGCCAAGGGGGAGCGGCAGATACGCAGTATTTT. Amino acids: CASSQGGAADTQYF.

This clone has only a few counts. The chain uses TRBV30 and TRBJ2-5; no firm D call. The CDR3 spans 10 residues. V was pared by 0 bases and J by 5 bases, with 1 base between. CDR1 and CDR2 from the germline V gene are GTSNPN and SVGIG (reference sequence). CDR3 in DNA: TGTGCCTGGAGTGTGGAGACCCAGTACTTC. As protein: CAWSVETQYF.

J is TRBJ2-1 and V is TRBV5-1, with TRBD1 matching 9 bases. Germline V gene data show CDR1 as SGHRS and CDR2 as YFSETQ. The CDR3 contains 14 residues. After removal of 7 bases from V and 6 bases from J, the junction contained 8 bases not matched to a gene. This chain's CDR3 is CASGGTGIVNEQFF. The CDR3 DNA reads TGCGCCAGCGGAGGGACAGGGATTGTCAATGAGCAGTTCTTC.

The chain employs TRBV10-3 and TRBJ2-6, with D possibly matching TRBD1 (5 bases). The germline V and J ends were trimmed by 3 bases and 1 base, with 13 bases remaining between them. The CDR3 runs to 17 residues. Germline CDR1 and CDR2: ENHRY and SYGVKD. The CDR3 spells CAISEQAGTSGANVLTF. The CDR3, as DNA: TGTGCCATCAGTGAACAGGCTGGAACATCTGGGGCCAACGTCCTGACTTTC.

The chain employs TRBV4-2 and TRBJ2-3; no firm D call. V dropped 5 bases and J dropped 6 bases, with 12 bases sitting between them. CDR1 LGHNA and CDR2 YNFKEQ come from the germline V gene. CDR3 length equals 13 residues. In nucleotides, the CDR3 is TGTGCCAGCAGCGAAGGCATCTCGGATACGCAGTATTTT. It translates to CASSEGISDTQYF.

This clone was seen only once. This chain uses TRBV6-6 with TRBJ1-5, with D hard to call. CDR3 length: 12 amino acids. V gave up 6 bases and J gave up 4 bases, with 7 bases separating them. Germline V gene data show CDR1 as MNHNY and CDR2 as SVGAGI (reference sequence). The CDR3 nucleotides read TGTGCCAGCAGCGGTGGAAATCAGCCCCAGCATTTT. Its protein product is CASSGGNQPQHF.

This chain joins TRBV7-8 and TRBJ1-2; D remains ambiguous. V lost 1 base to trimming and J lost 3 bases, with 15 bases between them. The CDR3 has 16 residues. Germline V gene lookup returns CDR1 SGHVS and CDR2 FQNEAQ. CDR3 DNA: TGTGCCAGCAGCTTAGTAGATCCGGGGATCGACTATGGCTACACCTTC. It translates to CASSLVDPGIDYGYTF.

As to this clone: Different DNA sequences within this sample yield the same CDR3. The genes are TRBV9 and TRBJ1-5; 8 nucleotides line up with TRBD1. Germline trimming cut 2 bases from V and 3 bases from J; bases unmatched to any gene: 4. Germline-derived CDR1 and CDR2 are SGDLS and YYNGEE. CDR3 size: 15 residues. CDR3 in DNA: TGTGCCAGCAGCGTCACAGGGGGACCCAATCAGCCCCAGCATTTT. Its protein is CASSVTGGPNQPQHF.

This clone was found a few times. The J gene is TRBJ2-7, the V gene TRBV2, with D hard to call. Trimming shortened V by 8 bases and J by 1 base, and 6 bases separated the two germline ends. Germline V gene data show CDR1 as SNHLY and CDR2 as FYNNEI. This CDR3 is 11 amino acids long. This CDR3 is CASLLSYEQYF. As DNA, the CDR3 is TGTGCCAGCCTCCTATCCTACGAGCAGTACTTC.

The chain links TRBV6-5 to TRBJ2-2; TRBD2 aligns across 11 bases. V lost 5 bases, J lost 1 base, and 0 bases stayed unmatched. The CDR3 sequence is 15 residues long. Germline V CDR1 and CDR2: MNHEY, SVGAGI. This chain's CDR3 is CASSLAGGNTGELFF. As DNA, the CDR3 is TGTGCCAGCAGTCTAGCGGGGGGGAACACCGGGGAGCTGTTTTTT.

J is TRBJ1-2 and V is TRBV9, with a tentative D call TRBD1 (6 bases). Per the germline V gene, CDR1 is SGDLS and CDR2 is YYNGEE. Trimming stripped 1 base from V and 8 bases from J, with 9 bases between. The CDR3 spans 12 residues. The CDR3 coding sequence is TGTGCCAGCAGCGTACCAGGGGACGGCTACACCTTC. Translation: CASSVPGDGYTF.

The chain couples TRBV27 to TRBJ2-7; TRBD1 might be the D (6 bases). Germline V gene data show CDR1 as MNHEY and CDR2 as SMNVEV (reference sequence). This CDR3 comprises 13 residues. V lost 5 bases and J lost 3, with 11 bases in between. The CDR3 sequence is CASSPGVFYEQYF. Here the CDR3 DNA reads TGTGCCAGCAGTCCAGGGGTTTTCTACGAGCAGTACTTC.

The chain uses TRBV7-9 and TRBJ2-5, with 9 positions matching TRBD2. This CDR3 is 15 amino acids long. V trimming: 5 bases; J trimming: 5 bases; junction bases outside the gene matches: 9. Looked up from germline, CDR1 is SEHNR and CDR2 is FQNEAQ (reference sequence). CDR3 region: CASSKAAGGLETQYF. The CDR3 nucleotides read TGTGCCAGCAGCAAGGCGGCGGGGGGGCTGGAGACCCAGTACTTC.